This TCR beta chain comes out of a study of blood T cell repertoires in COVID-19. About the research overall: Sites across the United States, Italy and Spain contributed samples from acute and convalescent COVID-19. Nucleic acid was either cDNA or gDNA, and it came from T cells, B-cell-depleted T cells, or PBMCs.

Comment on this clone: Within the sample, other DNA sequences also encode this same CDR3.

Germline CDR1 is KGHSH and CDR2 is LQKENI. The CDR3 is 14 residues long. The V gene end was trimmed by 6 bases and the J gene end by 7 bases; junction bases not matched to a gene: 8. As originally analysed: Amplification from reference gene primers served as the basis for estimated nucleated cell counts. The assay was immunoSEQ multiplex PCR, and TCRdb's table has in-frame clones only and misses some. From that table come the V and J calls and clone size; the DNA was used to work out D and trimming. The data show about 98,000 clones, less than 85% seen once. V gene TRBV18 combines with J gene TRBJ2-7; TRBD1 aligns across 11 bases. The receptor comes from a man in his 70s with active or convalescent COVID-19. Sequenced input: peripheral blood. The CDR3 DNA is TGTGCCAGCTCCCTCGGACAGGGGGCAAGGGAGCAGTACTTC. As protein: CASSLGQGAREQYF.